Detailed here is one TCR beta chain. No antigen is known for it. Both 60 Vbeta primers and 13 Jbeta primers went into the PCR. Using immunoSEQ multiplex PCR, the repertoire was profiled, and TCRdb retains in-frame clones only, with some absent. The specimen's table records over 100,000 clones. These data belong to a study of cytomegalovirus exposure and HLA in healthy donors. Germline lookup yields CDR1 SGDLS and CDR2 YYNGEE. The ends were cut back, 0 bases at V and 1 base at J, with 11 bases in the middle. The CDR3 extends over 16 amino acids. General observations from the study: Another analysis was done later, and it associated more than 15,000 TCR beta sequences with HLA alleles at 0.05 false discovery rate. Earlier analysis found most TCR beta V segments productive about 87% or about 30% of the time.

J is TRBJ2-1 and V is TRBV9, with D possibly matching TRBD2 (6 bases). The sample was PBMCs. This receptor was taken from a woman aged 35 to 49 in good health and CMV-seropositive. CDR3: CASSVEVGGSYNEQFF. The CDR3 DNA is TGTGCCAGCAGCGTAGAGGTTGGAGGGTCCTACAATGAGCAGTTCTTC.